The 5 T cell receptor beta chains below were found in one sample sequenced in a study of T cells in women clearing cervical HPV infection. Clones were sequenced by immunoSEQ multiplex PCR, and TCRdb holds only the in-frame ones, with some missing. Its clone listing holds about 30,000 clones. The sample was blood buffy coat. The source is a woman between 18 and 75 years old with a cervical HPV16 infection that either progressed to CIN3+ or cleared (not recorded which).

Points on this clone: Read sequence stops 3 residues before the CDR3 end, and the germline J gene provides the missing end. This rearrangement joins TRBV19 to TRBJ2-7; 8 bases map to TRBD1. Looked up from germline, CDR1 is LNHDA and CDR2 is SQIVND (reference sequence). This CDR3 contains 13 residues. With 6 bases clipped from V and 2 bases from J, the junction kept 3 bases outside the gene matches. CDR3 DNA (partial): TGTGCCAGTAGCACACAGGGGGCCTACGAG. It is translated as CASSTQGAYE. The entire CDR3 protein is CASSTQGAYEQYF.

Note on this clone: The read halts 3 residues ahead of the CDR3 end, with the missing end drawn from the germline J gene. This chain uses TRBV5-1 with TRBJ2-3; tentative D call: TRBD1 (6 bases). Per germline, CDR1 SGHRS and CDR2 YFSETQ. The CDR3 is 13 residues long. V was cut by 7 bases and J by 4 bases, with 13 bases left in between. CDR3 DNA (partial): TGCGCCAGCGAGGGGGAGCCCCCAGATACG. This codes for CASEGEPPDT. Given in full, the CDR3 is CASEGEPPDTQYF. Filled out from reference TRBV5-1 and TRBJ2-3, the complete variable domain reads KAGVTQTPRYLIKTRGQQVTLSCSPISGHRSVSWYQQTPGQGLQFLFEYFSETQRNKGNFPGRFSGRQFSNSRSEMNVSTLELGDSALYLCASEGEPPDTQYFGPGTRLTVL.

As for this clone: The read ends 3 residues before the CDR3 terminus; that terminus is restored from the germline J gene. This rearrangement joins TRBV7-3 to TRBJ2-5, with 11 nucleotides matching TRBD2. Germline V CDR1 and CDR2: SGHTA, FQGTGA. The CDR3 runs to 15 residues. V lost 4 bases to trimming and J lost 4 bases; unmatched junction nucleotides: 5. The CDR3 is CASSYTSGSRETQYF. The CDR3 DNA, read in part, is TGTGCCAGCAGCTATACTAGCGGGAGTAGAGAGACC.

To note about this clone: Read sequence stops 3 residues before the CDR3 end, and the germline J gene provides the missing end. V gene TRBV18 combines with J gene TRBJ2-2, with D possibly matching TRBD2 (6 bases). Germline V gene sequence: CDR1 KGHSH, CDR2 LQKENI. V lost 3 bases to trimming and J lost 5 bases, with 7 bases between them. CDR3 length: 13 residues. CDR3 DNA, as far as it was read: TGTGCCAGCTCACCCGGGACTACCGGGGAG. As protein: CASSPGTTGE. The full CDR3 protein reads CASSPGTTGELFF. The whole variable domain, filled in from reference TRBV18 and TRBJ2-2, reads NAGVMQNPRHLVRRRGQEARLRCSPMKGHSHVYWYRQLPEEGLKFMVYLQKENIIDESGMPKERFSAEFPKEGPSILRIQQVVRGDSAAYFCASSPGTTGELFFGEGSRLTVL.

CDR3 region: CASRPGTVYNEQFF. CDR3 bases read: TGTGCCAGTAGACCCGGGACAGTATACAATGAG. The chain joins TRBV19 to TRBJ2-1, with 7 bases aligning to TRBD1. The read ends 3 residues before the CDR3 terminus; that terminus is restored from the germline J gene. The CDR3 loop spans 14 amino acids. V shed 6 bases and J 4 bases; nucleotides not matched to a gene: 6. Germline V gives CDR1 LNHDA, CDR2 SQIVND (reference sequence).